The rows below give T cell receptor beta chains drawn from one sample of a study of shared clonotypes between healthy human individuals. The repertoire was sequenced with immunoSEQ multiplex PCR; TCRdb's copy has only in-frame clones and lacks some. The sample holds some 2.4 million clones, roughly 93% seen once. Material: naive CD4+ T cells from PBMCs. These receptors were obtained from a man aged 18-30 years in good health. Some clones in this sample may be carry-over from other donors' samples. CDR3s include the opening cysteine and the closing phenylalanine or tryptophan. The D gene is left open where the match is weak. The size of a clone is reported for some rows only, either as once, few or many, or as a class for expanded clones.

NA	TRBV5-8	NA	TRBJ1-3	CASSSRRQTSGNTIYF	TGTGCCAGCAGCTCGCGGAGACAGACCTCTGGAAACACCATATATTTT
TRBD2	TRBV5-4	NA	TRBJ2-2	CASSHTSGNTGELFF	TGTGCCAGCAGCCACACTAGCGGGAACACCGGGGAGCTGTTTTTT
TRBD1	TRBV4-1	NA	TRBJ2-7	CASSQDSRTGVVEQYF	TGCGCCAGCAGCCAAGACTCGAGGACAGGGGTGGTCGAGCAGTACTTC
NA	TRBV28	NA	TRBJ2-4	CASRPNVALQNIQYF	TGTGCCAGCCGACCAAACGTCGCTCTCCAAAACATTCAGTACTTC
NA	TRBV5-1	NA	TRBJ1-1	CASSLVIDTEAFF	TGCGCCAGCAGCTTGGTCATTGACACTGAAGCTTTCTTT
NA	TRBV5-1	NA	TRBJ2-3	CASSAGVGTSTDTQYF	TGCGCCAGCAGCGCCGGGGTTGGGACTAGCACAGATACGCAGTATTTT
NA	TRBV5-4	NA	TRBJ1-4	CASSLGTVEKLFF	TGTGCCAGCAGCTTGGGGACAGTTGAAAAACTGTTTTTT
TRBD1	TRBV19	once	TRBJ2-3	CASSIGDSSTDTQYF	TGTGCCAGTAGTATTGGGGACAGTAGCACAGATACGCAGTATTTT
NA	TRBV11-2	NA	TRBJ2-7	CASRRDYEQYF	TGTGCCAGCAGGAGGGACTACGAGCAGTACTTC
NA	TRBV28	NA	TRBJ1-3	CASRIRRGSGNTIYF	TGTGCCAGCAGAATCAGGCGGGGCTCTGGAAACACCATATATTTT
NA	TRBV4-2	NA	TRBJ2-7	CASSQDVNLYVEQYF	TGTGCCAGCAGCCAAGATGTCAATCTCTACGTAGAGCAGTACTTC
NA	TRBV6-5	many	TRBJ1-5	CASSYDSNQPQHF	TGTGCCAGCAGTTACGATAGCAATCAGCCCCAGCATTTT
NA	TRBV28	NA	TRBJ2-5	CASSYLGHLETQYF	TGTGCCAGCAGTTACCTGGGACATCTGGAGACCCAGTACTTC
NA	TRBV5-8	NA	TRBJ1-5	CASSTHAGDQPQHF	TGTGCCAGCAGCACCCACGCAGGGGATCAGCCCCAGCATTTT
NA	TRBV27	NA	TRBJ2-7	CASSLNGYRYEQYF	TGTGCCAGCAGTTTAAACGGATACAGATACGAGCAGTACTTC
TRBD1	TRBV28	once	TRBJ2-5	CASSFRQGGETQYF	TGTGCCAGCAGTTTCCGACAGGGGGGAGAGACCCAGTACTTC
NA	TRBV21-1	NA	TRBJ2-3	CASSIPGRALDTQYF	TGTGCCAGCAGCATCCCAGGGAGGGCCCTAGATACGCAGTATTTT
NA	TRBV28	NA	TRBJ2-1	CASSFATVPGDEQFF	TGTGCCAGCAGTTTTGCGACAGTGCCCGGGGATGAGCAGTTCTTC
NA	TRBV28	NA	TRBJ2-5	CAIRGAGVDQETQYF	TGTGCCATCCGGGGGGCAGGGGTGGACCAAGAGACCCAGTACTTC
NA	TRBV4-1	NA	TRBJ1-5	CASSPKLGQPQHF	TGCGCCAGCAGCCCCAAGCTTGGTCAGCCCCAGCATTTT
TRBD2	TRBV7-9	NA	TRBJ2-1	CASTPGSERGHEQFF	TGTGCCAGCACCCCCGGGTCGGAGCGGGGACATGAGCAGTTCTTC
TRBD2	TRBV4-1	NA	TRBJ2-3	CASSQGAPSGRRHTQYF	TGCGCCAGCAGCCAAGGTGCCCCTAGCGGGAGAAGGCATACGCAGTATTTT
NA	TRBV14	NA	TRBJ2-3	CASSQRGLGDTQYF	TGTGCCAGCAGCCAACGGGGGTTAGGAGATACGCAGTATTTT
NA	TRBV4-2	few	TRBJ1-1	CASSPERGLNTEAFF	TGTGCCAGCAGCCCTGAGCGAGGATTGAACACTGAAGCTTTCTTT
NA	TRBV7-3	once	TRBJ2-5	CASSRGLDRQETQYF	TGTGCCAGCAGCCGCGGACTGGACCGCCAAGAGACCCAGTACTTC
NA	TRBV19	NA	TRBJ2-2	CASTTGRVGPGELFF	TGTGCCAGTACCACGGGTAGGGTAGGGCCCGGGGAGCTGTTTTTT
NA	TRBV27	NA	TRBJ2-3	CASSPNLWLANTDTQYF	TGTGCCAGCAGTCCCAACCTTTGGCTAGCGAACACAGATACGCAGTATTTT
NA	TRBV7-6	NA	TRBJ1-2	CASSLNWGSGYTF	TGTGCCAGCAGCCTAAACTGGGGGTCTGGCTACACCTTC